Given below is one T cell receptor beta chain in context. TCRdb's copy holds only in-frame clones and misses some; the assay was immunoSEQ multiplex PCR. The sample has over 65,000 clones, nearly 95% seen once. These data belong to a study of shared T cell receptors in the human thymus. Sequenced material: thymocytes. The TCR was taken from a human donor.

This CDR3 is CASSQDRSGTDTQYF. The CDR3 DNA sequence: TGCGCCAGCAGCCAAGATCGTTCAGGCACAGATACGCAGTATTTT. The chain is built from TRBV4-1 and TRBJ2-3; D ambiguous. This CDR3 spans 15 amino acids. Germline CDR1 and CDR2: MGHRA and YSYEKL. V was cut by 0 bases and J by 1 base, with 8 bases left in between.